Listed here are 30 T cell receptor beta chains from one sample, sequenced in a study of OX40 agonist ivuxolimab in advanced cancers. The method was immunoSEQ multiplex PCR; TCRdb's version includes in-frame clones alone and lacks a portion of them. Among 95,000 to 100,000 clones listed, about four fifths were seen once. The specimen was CD4+ or CD8+ T cells sorted from blood, collected in a trial of the OX40 agonist ivuxolimab. The receptors come from an adult with an advanced solid tumor such as melanoma, head and neck, liver or kidney cancer.

The chain combines TRBV7-8 with TRBJ2-5; 10 nucleotides line up with TRBD2. In germline, CDR1 is SGHVS, CDR2 FQNEAQ. CDR3 length: 16 residues. The V gene end was trimmed by 5 bases and the J gene end by 5 bases; junction bases not matched to a gene: 11. The CDR3 DNA reads as TGTGCCAGCAGCATAGAACTAGCGGGGCGGGGGGAGACCCAGTACTTC. Encoded protein: CASSIELAGRGETQYF.

The chain links TRBV5-1 to TRBJ2-2, with 7 bases that match TRBD2. Losses at the gene ends were 0 bases for V and 8 bases for J; bases not matched to a gene: 7. CDR3 length: 15 residues. Germline lookup yields CDR1 SGHRS and CDR2 YFSETQ. The CDR3, as DNA: TGCGCCAGCAGCTTGGGGACTAGTCTGGCTGGGGAGCTGTTTTTT. The encoded protein is CASSLGTSLAGELFF.

This clone was seen only a few times. The CDR3 DNA is TGTGCCAGCAGCTCCCCCCTGGGAGGGGCGCGCACTGAAGCTTTCTTT. Translated: CASSSPLGGARTEAFF. The chain joins TRBV7-9 to TRBJ1-1; a weak D match, TRBD1 (5 bases). The length of the CDR3 is 16 residues. Trimming stripped 4 bases from V and 4 bases from J, with 19 bases between. In germline, CDR1 is SEHNR, CDR2 FQNEAQ (reference sequence).

This sequence joins TRBV6-1 and TRBJ1-5; tentative D call: TRBD1 (6 bases). Trimming removed 6 bases from V and 7 bases from J, with 16 bases in between. The germline gives CDR1 MNHNS, CDR2 SASEGT. This CDR3 contains 14 residues. The CDR3 protein is CASSRGGDKQPQHF. The CDR3 DNA follows: TGTGCCAGCAGCCGAGGGGGGGACAAACAGCCCCAGCATTTT.

The J gene is TRBJ1-5, the V gene TRBV7-2; the D gene is possibly TRBD1 (6 bases). CDR1 and CDR2 (germline): SGHTA, FQGNSA. The CDR3 contains 14 residues. Trimming removed 4 bases from V and 5 bases from J, with 12 bases in between. CDR3 protein: CASSSPWGHQPQHF. Here the CDR3 DNA reads TGTGCCAGCAGCTCCCCTTGGGGGCATCAGCCCCAGCATTTT.

This clone occurred a few times. The V gene is TRBV7-2, the J gene TRBJ2-5, with 10 bases identical to TRBD2. Germline V CDR1 and CDR2: SGHTA, FQGNSA. V trimming: 6 bases; J trimming: 5 bases; junction bases outside the gene matches: 6. The CDR3 spans 14 residues. The CDR3 region is CASRSGGASETQYF. The CDR3 DNA reads TGTGCCAGCAGGAGCGGGGGGGCCTCGGAGACCCAGTACTTC. The full variable domain, in which reference TRBV7-2 and TRBJ2-5 provide the parts outside the CDR3, is GAGVSQSPSNKVTEKGKDVELRCDPISGHTALYWYRQSLGQGLEFLIYFQGNSAPDKSGLPSDRFSAERTGGSVSTLTIQRTQQEDSAVYLCASRSGGASETQYFGPGTRLLVL.

This clone was counted once. This chain connects TRBV7-2 to TRBJ2-6; D gene ambiguous. Germline values: CDR1 SGHTA, CDR2 FQGNSA. The V end was cut by 5 bases, the J end by 4 bases, with 9 bases between. The CDR3 has 14 residues. The CDR3 here is CASSPQRGANVLTF. Written as DNA, the CDR3 is TGTGCCAGCAGCCCTCAAAGGGGGGCCAACGTCCTGACTTTC.

The J gene is TRBJ1-2, the V gene TRBV10-1; D not resolved. CDR3 length equals 13 residues. Trimming shortened V by 5 bases and J by 8 bases, and 15 bases separated the two germline ends. CDR1 and CDR2 (germline): WNHNN, SYGVQD (reference sequence). The CDR3 loop is CASSRSRGGGYTF. As DNA, the CDR3 is TGCGCCAGCAGTAGGTCCCGCGGCGGGGGCTACACCTTC.

The rearrangement uses TRBV19 and TRBJ1-1; 7 bases agree with TRBD1. Germline V gene lookup returns CDR1 LNHDA and CDR2 SQIVND (reference sequence). CDR3 length: 13 amino acids. J gave up 5 bases and V 10 bases, and 10 bases lay outside the gene matches. Here the CDR3 DNA reads TGTGCCACCAAAATCCAGGGGGATACTGAAGCTTTCTTT. Protein sequence: CATKIQGDTEAFF.

This sequence joins TRBV10-3 and TRBJ1-5; 9 bases are shared with TRBD1. The length of the CDR3 is 17 residues. Germline V gene lookup returns CDR1 ENHRY and CDR2 SYGVKD. With 4 bases clipped from V and 7 bases from J, the junction kept 14 bases outside the gene matches. CDR3 nucleotides: TGTGCCATCAGTGGAGGTGGACAGGGGACGGACGGGCAGCCCCAGCATTTT. This gives the protein CAISGGGQGTDGQPQHF.

This rearrangement joins TRBV5-6 to TRBJ2-3; 8 positions agree with TRBD2. The CDR3 contains 15 residues. Germline CDR1 SGHDT, CDR2 YYEEEE. Trimming took 0 bases from V and 3 from J; bases not matched to a gene: 3. This chain's CDR3 is CASSLDGGATDTQYF. The CDR3 DNA sequence: TGTGCCAGCAGCTTGGACGGGGGGGCGACAGATACGCAGTATTTT.

The V and J genes are TRBV6-1 and TRBJ1-1; the match to TRBD1 covers 8 bases. After removal of 2 bases from V and 5 bases from J, the junction contained 10 bases not matched to a gene. This CDR3 is built from 16 residues. Germline V gene data show CDR1 as MNHNS and CDR2 as SASEGT. CDR3: CASSEQPPQGATEAFF. CDR3 nucleotides: TGTGCCAGCAGTGAACAACCCCCGCAGGGGGCAACTGAAGCTTTCTTT.

In this sample, this clone turned up once. The rearrangement uses TRBV4-1 and TRBJ2-3; D is unresolved. The CDR3 length is 15 residues. Between the trimmed V and J ends, which lost 1 base and 4 bases, there was a span of 12 bases. Germline values: CDR1 MGHRA, CDR2 YSYEKL. The chain's CDR3 is CASSQGPLRADTQYF. The CDR3 DNA reads as TGCGCCAGCAGCCAAGGGCCCCTTCGGGCAGATACGCAGTATTTT.

The rearrangement joins TRBV27 to TRBJ1-4; D call uncertain. Between the trimmed V and J ends, which lost 5 bases and 8 bases, there was a span of 15 bases. Germline assignment: CDR1 MNHEY and CDR2 SMNVEV (reference sequence). There are 14 residues in the CDR3. Written as DNA, the CDR3 is TGTGCCAGCAGTCCTGTTAGGCTAGGCGAAAAACTGTTTTTT. It is translated as CASSPVRLGEKLFF.

The CDR3 loop is CASSFGGGTGEQFF. As DNA, the CDR3 is TGTGCCAGCAGCTTTGGCGGTGGGACGGGTGAGCAGTTCTTC. The chain carries TRBV7-8 and TRBJ2-1; possibly TRBD1 or TRBD2 for D (5 bases each). The V end was cut by 3 bases, the J end by 9 bases, with 15 bases between. Germline-derived CDR1 and CDR2 are SGHVS and FQNEAQ. This CDR3 is 14 amino acids long.

This clone appeared a single time. The gene calls are TRBV5-1 and TRBJ1-4; D is possibly TRBD1 (5 bases). Germline V gives CDR1 SGHRS, CDR2 YFSETQ. This CDR3 has 14 amino acids. Between the trimmed V and J ends, which lost 3 bases and 8 bases, there was a span of 14 bases. CDR3: CASSSGLLGEKLFF. Written as DNA, the CDR3 is TGCGCCAGCAGCTCGGGGCTGCTGGGGGAAAAACTGTTTTTT.

V gene TRBV18 combines with J gene TRBJ1-1; TRBD1 might be the D (5 bases). The CDR3 runs to 13 residues. Deletions cut 3 bases from V and 3 bases from J, with 8 bases between. Per the germline V gene, CDR1 is KGHSH and CDR2 is LQKENI. The CDR3 DNA reads as TGTGCCAGCTCACCCCAGACAGACACTGAAGCTTTCTTT. This gives the protein CASSPQTDTEAFF.

J is TRBJ2-7 and V is TRBV21-1; the listed D gene, TRBD2, was not tested against the DNA. TRBV21-1 is a pseudogene. This CDR3 has 15 amino acids. Here the CDR3 reads CASSKGGRKTYEQYF. The CDR3 DNA follows: TGTGCCAGCAGCAAAGGGGGGAGGAAGACCTACGAGCAGTACTTC.

The CDR3 DNA reads as TGCAGCATCCGGACAGGGGGAAATCAGCCCCAGCATTTT. It codes for CSIRTGGNQPQHF. V gene TRBV29-1 combines with J gene TRBJ1-5; 10 positions agree with TRBD1. Germline lookup yields CDR1 SQVTM and CDR2 ANQGSEA. Trimming took 8 bases from V and 4 from J; bases not matched to a gene: 5. The CDR3 is 13 residues long.

V is TRBV18 and J is TRBJ2-7; 12 bases agree with TRBD2. The CDR3 extends over 13 amino acids. Unmatched junction bases numbered 2, after V lost 6 bases and J lost 5 bases. CDR1 is KGHSH, CDR2 LQKENI, per germline. DNA for the CDR3: TGTGCCAGCTCTCGACTAGCGGGAGACGAGCAGTACTTC. This sequence encodes CASSRLAGDEQYF.

On this clone: At the DNA level, this CDR3 is encoded by other sequences in the same sample as well. This chain connects TRBV7-2 to TRBJ2-7; 13 bases agree with TRBD2. The CDR3 totals 16 residues. The germline V gene has CDR1 SGHTA and CDR2 FQGNSA. V lost 2 bases, J lost 2 bases, and 3 bases stayed unmatched. The CDR3 DNA sequence: TGTGCCAGCAGCTTATTCGGGACTAGCGGGGCCTACGAGCAGTACTTC. This translates into CASSLFGTSGAYEQYF.

This chain joins TRBV6-6 and TRBJ1-6; 8 bases match TRBD1. With V trimmed by 6 bases and J by 7 bases, 8 bases remained unmatched. The CDR3 extends over 15 amino acids. The germline V gene encodes CDR1 MNHNY and CDR2 SVGAGI (reference sequence). As DNA, the CDR3 is TGTGCCAGCAGGCCCGACAGGGGACCAAATTCACCCCTCCACTTT. Its translation: CASRPDRGPNSPLHF.

The chain joins TRBV11-3 to TRBJ2-3; tentative D call: TRBD1 (7 bases). The CDR3 length is 14 residues. The germline gives CDR1 SGHNT, CDR2 YENEEA. V lost 2 bases, J lost 4 bases, and 10 bases lay in between. The CDR3 nucleotides are TGTGCCAGCAGCTTATCCAGGGGGGCAGATACGCAGTATTTT. Translation: CASSLSRGADTQYF.

A few counts support this clone. CDR3 in amino acids: CATSRGGMLGHTDTQYF. CDR3 DNA sequence: TGTGCCACCAGCAGAGGCGGTATGTTGGGACACACAGATACGCAGTATTTT. J is TRBJ2-3 and V is TRBV15; tentative D call: TRBD1 (6 bases). The V end lost 1 base, the J end lost 2 bases, and 16 bases lay between the germline ends. Germline V gives CDR1 LNHNV, CDR2 YYDKDF (reference sequence). The CDR3 extends over 17 amino acids.

The gene calls are TRBV7-3 and TRBJ2-7, with D maybe TRBD2 (5 bases). This CDR3 is built from 13 residues. Trimming stripped 5 bases from V and 3 bases from J, with 11 bases between. Germline CDR1 and CDR2: SGHTA and FQGTGA. CDR3 loop: CASSKSEGYEQYF. CDR3 nucleotides: TGTGCCAGCAGCAAAAGCGAGGGCTACGAGCAGTACTTC.

The chain links TRBV5-4 to TRBJ1-1; tentatively, D is TRBD1 (6 bases). V lost 2 bases and J lost 5, with 19 bases in between. The CDR3 runs to 16 residues. The germline V gene has CDR1 SGHNT and CDR2 YYREEE (reference sequence). The CDR3 here is CASSLHPGRGRTEAFF. CDR3 in DNA: TGTGCCAGCAGCTTACATCCAGGCAGGGGAAGGACTGAAGCTTTCTTT. The entire variable domain, with the rest obtained from reference TRBV5-4 and TRBJ1-1, is as follows: ETGVTQSPTHLIKTRGQQVTLRCSSQSGHNTVSWYQQALGQGPQFIFQYYREEENGRGNFPPRFSGLQFPNYSSELNVNALELDDSALYLCASSLHPGRGRTEAFFGQGTRLTVV.

This chain links TRBV5-1 with TRBJ2-5, with 12 bases matching TRBD2. J lost 1 base, V lost 4 bases, and 8 bases had no gene match. The CDR3 loop spans 17 amino acids. Per germline, CDR1 SGHRS and CDR2 YFSETQ. The CDR3 DNA sequence: TGCGCCAGCAGCCCTCCGATGACTAGCGGGGGCCAAGAGACCCAGTACTTC. It translates to CASSPPMTSGGQETQYF.

The chain has TRBV5-4 and TRBJ1-3; D uncertain. This CDR3 region has 13 residues. V lost 4 bases, J lost 3 bases, and 8 bases lay in between. CDR1 SGHNT and CDR2 YYREEE come from the germline V gene (reference sequence). This chain's CDR3 is CASSQGFGNTIYF. In DNA form, the CDR3 reads TGTGCCAGCAGCCAAGGGTTTGGAAACACCATATATTTT. The whole variable domain, remainder taken from reference TRBV5-4 and TRBJ1-3, is ETGVTQSPTHLIKTRGQQVTLRCSSQSGHNTVSWYQQALGQGPQFIFQYYREEENGRGNFPPRFSGLQFPNYSSELNVNALELDDSALYLCASSQGFGNTIYFGEGSWLTVV.

This rearrangement joins TRBV18 to TRBJ2-5, with D perhaps TRBD2 (6 bases). The CDR3 loop spans 14 amino acids. Germline CDR1 KGHSH, CDR2 LQKENI. Trimming took off 4 bases at V and 5 bases at J, with 14 bases between the two ends. This chain's CDR3 is CASSLYPGRETQYF. Here the CDR3 DNA reads TGTGCCAGCTCACTCTATCCGGGGAGGGAGACCCAGTACTTC. The full variable domain, rest sourced from reference TRBV18 and TRBJ2-5, is NAGVMQNPRHLVRRRGQEARLRCSPMKGHSHVYWYRQLPEEGLKFMVYLQKENIIDESGMPKERFSAEFPKEGPSILRIQQVVRGDSAAYFCASSLYPGRETQYFGPGTRLLVL.

The rearrangement links TRBV2 to TRBJ2-3; TRBD2 might be the D (5 bases). Looked up from germline, CDR1 is SNHLY and CDR2 is FYNNEI. The ends were cut back, 11 bases at V and 2 bases at J, with 17 bases in the middle. This CDR3 spans 14 amino acids. The chain's CDR3 is CAAGYPADTDTQYF. In nucleotides, the CDR3 is TGTGCCGCGGGTTATCCGGCCGACACAGATACGCAGTATTTT.